This TCR beta chain was sequenced in a study of vaccination effects on CD4 cells after COVID-19. Overall study results and limits: There was only 1 of 255 vaccine-induced clones in healthy vaccinees that cross-reacted with common cold coronaviruses.

Before any sequencing was done, the ViraFEST assay used viral peptide pools to expand antigen-specific CD4+ T cells. After more than 8 days in culture, the CD4+ T cells were isolated. Participants got two doses of BNT162b2 or mRNA-1273 vaccine. Every well housed two million PBMC, which grew in culture alongside around 11 IU/ml IL-2 and around 10 ug/ml peptides. The authors exchanged half the medium for IL-2 medium on days 3 and 7. Comments on this clone: Its antigen is as yet unknown.

Sequenced by immunoSEQ multiplex PCR; TCRdb stores in-frame clones only, minus some. This table has 80,000 to 95,000 clones, under 85% appearing once. The source was CD4+ T cells from PBMCs cultured with HCoV-OC43 spike peptides, collected after COVID-19 vaccination. Noted subset: HCoV-OC43 spike overlapping peptide pool stimulation. This TCR came from a human donor who received a COVID-19 vaccine.

The CDR3, as DNA: TGTGCCAGCAGTTACTCCAGGACAGGGTCTGGCTACACCTTC. This encodes CASSYSRTGSGYTF. The chain links TRBV6-5 to TRBJ1-2; 8 bases agree with TRBD1. V lost 0 bases and J lost 7; bases outside the gene matches: 4. From germline, CDR1 is MNHEY and CDR2 SVGAGI. CDR3 length: 14 amino acids.